A selection of T cell receptor beta chains follows, all from one sample in a study of shared clonotypes between healthy human individuals. The assay was immunoSEQ multiplex PCR, and TCRdb's table has in-frame clones only and misses some. The table has roughly 1,000,000 clones, approximately 78% seen once. Sample: memory CD4+ T cells from PBMCs. These receptor sequences come from a man between 18 and 29 years old in good health. Some clones in this sample may be carry-over from other donors' samples. Both conserved end residues are part of each CDR3. D genes are given only for firm matches. Expanded clones get a size class; other rows say once, few or many, or leave the size out.

V gene,J gene,clone size,D gene,CDR3 length,CDR3 DNA,CDR3 protein
TRBV7-2,TRBJ1-5,.,TRBD1,15,TGTGCCAGCAGTGACAGGGGCTTTGCATATCAGCCCCAGCATTTT,CASSDRGFAYQPQHF
TRBV7-2,TRBJ2-2,.,.,14,TGTGCCAGCAGCTATCGAACGGGCACCGGGGAGCTGTTTTTT,CASSYRTGTGELFF
TRBV18,TRBJ2-3,.,TRBD2,16,TGTGCCAGCTCACAGGAACTAGCGGGACCGTCAGATACGCAGTATTTT,CASSQELAGPSDTQYF
TRBV2,TRBJ1-3,.,TRBD1,15,TGTGCCAGCAGCCGACAGGGGATGACTGGAAACACCATATATTTT,CASSRQGMTGNTIYF
TRBV7-8,TRBJ2-7,.,TRBD2,14,TGTGCCAGCAGCCCCCGGACTAGCCTTGAGGAGCAGTACTTC,CASSPRTSLEEQYF
TRBV11-3,TRBJ2-1,.,.,16,TGTGCCAGCAGCTTAAAGGGGCGGGGAGCCTACAATGAGCAGTTCTTC,CASSLKGRGAYNEQFF
TRBV7-9,TRBJ2-7,.,.,13,TGTGCCAGCAGCTTATCGGAGGTAGGAGAGCAGTACTTC,CASSLSEVGEQYF
TRBV2,TRBJ1-1,.,TRBD1,15,TGTGCCAGCAGGGCCGACGGACAGGGTAACACTGAAGCTTTCTTT,CASRADGQGNTEAFF
TRBV30,TRBJ2-7,.,TRBD2,14,TGTGCCTGGACACGGACTAGCGGGAGCAACGAGCAGTACTTC,CAWTRTSGSNEQYF
TRBV7-2,TRBJ1-5,.,.,16,TGTGCCAGCAGCTTAGGGACAGCATATAGCAATCAGCCCCAGCATTTT,CASSLGTAYSNQPQHF
TRBV9,TRBJ2-5,.,.,16,TGTGCCAGCAGCGTAGGTGGGGGGGACAACTTTGAGACCCAGTACTTC,CASSVGGGDNFETQYF
TRBV27,TRBJ2-7,.,TRBD1,14,TGTGCCAGCAGTTTATCAAGACAGGGGTACGAGCAGTACTTC,CASSLSRQGYEQYF
TRBV7-9,TRBJ2-7,few,TRBD1,15,TGTGCCAGCAGCCTCGGGACAGGGATCCCCTACGAGCAGTACTTC,CASSLGTGIPYEQYF
TRBV28,TRBJ1-3,.,.,15,TGTGCCAGCAGTCCCCCCGGCGGGGCGGGAAACACCATATATTTT,CASSPPGGAGNTIYF
TRBV27,TRBJ1-2,.,.,12,TGTGCCAGCAGTTCATGGGGGGTTGGCTACACCTTC,CASSSWGVGYTF
TRBV4-1,TRBJ2-1,few,.,16,TGCGCCAGCAGCCCGGGTTGGGGCGGAGCCTACAATGAGCAGTTCTTC,CASSPGWGGAYNEQFF
TRBV7-8,TRBJ1-5,.,.,15,TGTGCCAGCAGCTTAGCAGGAATGGGCAATCAGCCCCAGCATTTT,CASSLAGMGNQPQHF
TRBV7-2,TRBJ1-1,many,.,15,TGTGCCAGCAGCTTAGGGAGGCAGGGGAGCACTGAAGCTTTCTTT,CASSLGRQGSTEAFF
TRBV2,TRBJ2-1,few,.,13,TGTGCCAGCTCCGGAGACAGCTACAATGAGCAGTTCTTC,CASSGDSYNEQFF
TRBV29-1,TRBJ2-7,.,.,12,TGCAGCGTTCCCGGGGGCTCCTACGAGCAGTACTTC,CSVPGGSYEQYF
TRBV4-1,TRBJ2-3,.,.,14,TGCGCCAGCAGCCAACTTGCTAGCACAGATACGCAGTATTTT,CASSQLASTDTQYF